This T cell receptor beta chain appears in the sequencing data of a study of beta chain features in type 1 diabetes. Study details: The study found patients and healthy donors alike in age, gender and cell yields.

This clone was detected only a few times. The antigen is undetermined. The investigators reverse transcribed all of the isolated RNA, so they sequenced expressed TCRB transcripts. Profiling relied on immunoSEQ multiplex PCR, and the TCRdb table lists in-frame clones only, not all of them. This table holds a few hundred thousand clones, 24% found once. Findings and limits, study-wide: A pattern of fewer insertions and more deletions at VDJ junctions was seen in type 1 diabetes patients. For TCRB rearrangement, an influence of HLA type remained unresolved here. Within the patient group, naive, central memory and Treg TCRB repertoires appeared more similar to each other than within healthy donors. All four CD4+ subsets from Type 1 diabetes patients carried moderately but significantly shorter TCRB CDR3s.

Sequencing was carried out using naive CD4+ T cells from blood. The clonotype originates from a woman in her 30s with type 1 diabetes.

Here the CDR3 DNA reads TGCAGCGTTGAAGAGGGGGGGTTTTTAGCCAAAAACATTCAGTACTTC. Residues: CSVEEGGFLAKNIQYF. The genes are TRBV29-1 and TRBJ2-4; 7 positions match TRBD2. The CDR3 is 16 residues long. Trimming cost V 0 bases and J 0 bases; bases outside gene matches: 5. CDR1 is SQVTM and CDR2 is ANQGSEA in the germline V gene.